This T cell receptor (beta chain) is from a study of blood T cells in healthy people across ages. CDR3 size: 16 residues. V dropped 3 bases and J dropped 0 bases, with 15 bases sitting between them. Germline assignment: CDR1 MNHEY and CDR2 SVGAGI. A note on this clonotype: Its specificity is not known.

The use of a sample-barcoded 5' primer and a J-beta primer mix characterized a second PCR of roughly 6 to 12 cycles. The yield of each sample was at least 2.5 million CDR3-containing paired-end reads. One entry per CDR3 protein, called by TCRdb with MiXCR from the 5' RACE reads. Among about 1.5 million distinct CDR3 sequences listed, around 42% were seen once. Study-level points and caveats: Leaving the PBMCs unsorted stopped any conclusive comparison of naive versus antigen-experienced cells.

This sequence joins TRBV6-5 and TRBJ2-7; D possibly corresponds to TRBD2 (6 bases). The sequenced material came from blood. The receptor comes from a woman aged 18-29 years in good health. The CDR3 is CASSYTPGTYSYEQYF. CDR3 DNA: TGTGCCAGCAGTTATACGCCCGGGACTTACTCCTACGAGCAGTACTTC.